This is a list of T cell receptor beta chains from one sample in a study of T cell clones after liver transplantation. Clones were sequenced by immunoSEQ multiplex PCR, and TCRdb holds only the in-frame ones, with some missing. The table lists just over 80,000 clones, roughly four fifths of them singletons. The specimen was CD4+ T cells from blood, collected 45 to 46 months after liver transplant. The origin of the receptors is a human patient who received a liver transplant. Some T cells may be provided by the graft donor. Each CDR3 is given with its conserved first and last residue. Fields, in order: clone size, D gene, V gene, CDR3 length, J gene, CDR3 protein, CDR3 DNA. D genes are given only for firm matches. A clone size is listed for some rows: how often the clone was seen (once, few, many), or a class if it is expanded.

few,.,TRBV18,17,TRBJ2-6,CASSPSGPNSGANVLTF,TGTGCCAGCTCACCATCGGGACCGAACTCTGGGGCCAACGTCCTGACTTTC
.,TRBD2,TRBV7-3,15,TRBJ2-3,CASSSSGTSADTQYF,TGTGCCAGCAGCTCTTCCGGGACTAGCGCAGATACGCAGTATTTT
.,TRBD1,TRBV6-6,14,TRBJ1-2,CASSPTGQSYGYTF,TGTGCCAGCAGTCCTACGGGACAGTCCTATGGCTACACCTTC
.,TRBD1,TRBV5-1,13,TRBJ2-1,CASSLHSGGEQFF,TGCGCCAGCAGCCTACACTCAGGGGGTGAGCAGTTCTTC
.,TRBD2,TRBV9,15,TRBJ2-7,CASSVRTSGRDEQYF,TGTGCCAGCAGCGTACGGACTAGCGGTAGAGACGAGCAGTACTTC
.,TRBD1,TRBV14,14,TRBJ1-2,CASSPGQNLYGYTF,TGTGCCAGCAGCCCGGGACAGAACCTCTATGGCTACACCTTC
.,TRBD1,TRBV5-1,15,TRBJ2-1,CASSLEGQEYNEQFF,TGCGCCAGCAGCTTGGAAGGACAGGAGTACAATGAGCAGTTCTTC
.,.,TRBV9,12,TRBJ2-5,CASSEGQETQYF,TGTGCCAGCAGCGAGGGACAAGAGACCCAGTACTTC
.,.,TRBV7-2,12,TRBJ2-2,CASSWSTGELFF,TGTGCCAGCAGCTGGAGCACCGGGGAGCTGTTTTTT
few,TRBD2,TRBV4-1,17,TRBJ2-2,CASSGLAGVGGTGELFF,TGCGCCAGCAGTGGACTAGCGGGAGTCGGAGGGACCGGGGAGCTGTTTTTT
.,TRBD2,TRBV19,14,TRBJ2-1,CASQRTSGYNEQFF,TGTGCCAGCCAAAGGACTAGCGGCTACAATGAGCAGTTCTTC
.,TRBD2,TRBV9,15,TRBJ2-3,CASSAFSGVTDTQYF,TGTGCCAGCAGCGCTTTCAGCGGGGTCACAGATACGCAGTATTTT
.,.,TRBV19,15,TRBJ1-3,CASSPGGISGNTIYF,TGTGCCAGTAGTCCGGGTGGAATCTCTGGAAACACCATATATTTT
.,.,TRBV6-5,15,TRBJ1-5,CASSFDRWGNQPQHF,TGTGCCAGCAGTTTCGACCGATGGGGGAATCAGCCCCAGCATTTT
.,.,TRBV28,11,TRBJ2-1,CASSWPEQQFF,TGTGCCAGCAGTTGGCCAGAACAGCAGTTCTTC
.,.,TRBV2,12,TRBJ2-5,CASSMTQETQYF,TGTGCCAGCAGCATGACCCAAGAGACCCAGTACTTC
.,.,TRBV6-5,14,TRBJ2-2,CASSYSSRGGELFF,TGTGCCAGCAGTTACTCGAGTCGGGGCGGGGAGCTGTTTTTT
.,.,TRBV5-1,15,TRBJ1-2,CASSLGTARNYGYTF,TGCGCCAGCAGCTTGGGGACGGCTAGGAACTATGGCTACACCTTC
.,TRBD1,TRBV7-9,17,TRBJ1-3,CASSSRRQGDSGNTIYF,TGTGCCAGCAGCTCTAGACGACAGGGGGACTCTGGAAACACCATATATTTT
.,.,TRBV18,14,TRBJ1-1,CASSLSQTNTEAFF,TGTGCCAGCTCACTGTCACAGACGAACACTGAAGCTTTCTTT
.,.,TRBV7-9,11,TRBJ2-1,CASSFRNEQFF,TGTGCCAGCAGCTTCCGGAATGAGCAGTTCTTC
.,.,TRBV5-4,16,TRBJ2-2,CASSLGGGQDTGELFF,TGTGCCAGCAGCTTAGGGGGGGGGCAGGACACCGGGGAGCTGTTTTTT
once,.,TRBV5-1,14,TRBJ1-2,CASSMDRANYGYTF,TGCGCCAGCAGCATGGACAGAGCTAACTATGGCTACACCTTC
.,TRBD1,TRBV2,15,TRBJ2-7,CASGQTGTDSYEQYF,TGTGCCAGCGGACAAACCGGGACAGACTCCTACGAGCAGTACTTC
.,.,TRBV7-6,16,TRBJ1-3,CASSPSGSRQGNTIYF,TGTGCCAGCAGTCCATCTGGGAGCCGGCAGGGAAACACCATATATTTT
.,.,TRBV6-5,14,TRBJ1-2,CASSPGLTNYGYTF,TGTGCCAGCAGCCCGGGACTGACTAACTATGGCTACACCTTC
.,.,TRBV2,14,TRBJ2-2,CASILNEGSGELFF,TGTGCCAGCATTCTAAACGAGGGATCCGGGGAGCTGTTTTTT
.,.,TRBV12-2,13,TRBJ1-3,CARWYPSGNTIYF,TGTGCAAGGTGGTACCCCTCTGGAAACACCATATATTTT
.,TRBD2,TRBV5-1,14,TRBJ2-1,CASTTSVAGNEQFF,TGCGCCAGCACCACCAGCGTAGCGGGCAATGAGCAGTTCTTC
few,.,TRBV5-4,17,TRBJ2-1,CASSLEGRSDDFGEQFF,TGTGCCAGCAGCTTGGAAGGGAGGTCAGATGACTTCGGTGAGCAGTTCTTC
.,TRBD2,TRBV9,15,TRBJ2-1,CASSATSGRAGEQFF,TGTGCCAGCAGCGCGACTAGCGGGAGGGCCGGTGAGCAGTTCTTC
few,.,TRBV5-1,12,TRBJ2-7,CASSLTSYEQYF,TGCGCCAGCAGCTTGACGTCCTACGAGCAGTACTTC
.,.,TRBV19,14,TRBJ1-1,CASRSRRTNTEAFF,TGTGCCAGTAGGTCGAGGAGAACGAACACTGAAGCTTTCTTT
.,.,TRBV4-1,13,TRBJ1-4,CASSQVGGGKLFF,TGCGCCAGCAGCCAAGTGGGGGGCGGGAAACTGTTTTTT
.,.,TRBV11-2,13,TRBJ1-2,CASSRQINYGYTF,TGTGCCAGCAGCCGTCAGATTAACTATGGCTACACCTTC
.,.,TRBV5-1,13,TRBJ2-1,CASSIGQYNEQFF,TGCGCCAGCAGTATTGGACAGTACAATGAGCAGTTCTTC
.,TRBD2,TRBV18,16,TRBJ2-1,CASSLTGTSEGGEQFF,TGTGCCAGCTCACTAACCGGGACTAGCGAAGGGGGTGAGCAGTTCTTC
.,.,TRBV28,14,TRBJ2-7,CASSLWGGLAEQYF,TGTGCCAGCAGTTTATGGGGGGGTCTAGCCGAGCAGTACTTC
once,.,TRBV6-6,15,TRBJ2-1,CASSPGAEYHNEQFF,TGTGCCAGCAGCCCTGGCGCGGAGTACCACAATGAGCAGTTCTTC
.,TRBD2,TRBV9,15,TRBJ2-1,CASSVSLAGIHEQFF,TGTGCCAGCAGCGTAAGCCTAGCGGGAATCCATGAGCAGTTCTTC
.,.,TRBV6-1,15,TRBJ1-4,CASSEPKGRNEKLFF,TGTGCCAGCAGTGAACCGAAAGGGAGGAATGAAAAACTGTTTTTT
once,.,TRBV7-3,15,TRBJ1-1,CASSLIGASNTEAFF,TGTGCCAGCAGCTTAATAGGAGCTTCGAACACTGAAGCTTTCTTT
.,TRBD1,TRBV6-6,16,TRBJ2-2,CASSYSDRDRTGELFF,TGTGCCAGCAGTTACTCGGACAGGGATCGCACCGGGGAGCTGTTTTTT
.,.,TRBV7-2,13,TRBJ1-1,CASSSYRNTEAFF,TGTGCCAGCAGCTCATACAGGAACACTGAAGCTTTCTTT
.,.,TRBV15,14,TRBJ1-1,CATSRRAGGTEAFF,TGTGCCACCAGCAGGCGAGCGGGAGGTACTGAAGCTTTCTTT
.,.,TRBV6-4,13,TRBJ1-1,CASTPEGGTEAFF,TGTGCCAGCACTCCGGAGGGTGGCACTGAAGCTTTCTTT
.,.,TRBV7-2,15,TRBJ1-2,CASSLYKTGPNGYTF,TGTGCCAGCAGCTTGTATAAGACAGGACCTAATGGCTACACCTTC